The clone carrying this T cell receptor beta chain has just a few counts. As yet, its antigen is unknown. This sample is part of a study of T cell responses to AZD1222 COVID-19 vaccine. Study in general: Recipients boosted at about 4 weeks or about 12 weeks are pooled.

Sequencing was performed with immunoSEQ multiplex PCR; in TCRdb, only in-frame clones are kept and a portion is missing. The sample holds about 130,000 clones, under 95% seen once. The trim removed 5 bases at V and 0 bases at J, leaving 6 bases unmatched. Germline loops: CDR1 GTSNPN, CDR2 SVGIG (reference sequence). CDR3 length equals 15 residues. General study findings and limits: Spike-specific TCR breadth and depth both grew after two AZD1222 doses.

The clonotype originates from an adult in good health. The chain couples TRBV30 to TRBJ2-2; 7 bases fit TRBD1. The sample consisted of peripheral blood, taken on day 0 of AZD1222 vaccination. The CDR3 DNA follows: TGTGCCTGGGTTGTGGGACAGCCGAACACCGGGGAGCTGTTTTTT. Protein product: CAWVVGQPNTGELFF.